Presented here are 17 T cell receptor delta chains from one specimen sequenced in a study of gamma delta lymphoproliferative disorders and STAT genes. TCRdb repeated clone calling on the multiplex PCR reads with CATT. The sample shows over 1,000 delta-chain clones, 2.4% of them seen only once. Sequencing used genomic DNA taken from PBMCs of patients and controls. What was sequenced was blood. Receptor source: a human donor in good health.

Concerning this clone: The mismatch at residue 8 between this DNA's translation and the TCRdb protein of a much larger clone likely reflects a read error; the protein shown is translated from the DNA. The chain employs TRDV1 and TRDJ1; 8 positions agree with TRDD3. From germline, CDR1 is TSWWSYY and CDR2 QGS. V trimming: 0 bases; J trimming: 6 bases; junction bases outside the gene matches: 6. CDR3 length: 15 residues. CDR3 sequence (DNA): TGTGCTCTTGGGGAACTTTCCTGCTGGGGGAATAAACTCATCTTT. Amino acids: CALGELSCWGNKLIF.

With regard to this clone: The protein in TCRdb stems from a much larger clone and differs at residue 17 from this DNA's translation, likely a read error; here the protein is translated from the DNA. V usage is TRDV3 and J usage is TRDJ1, with 11 bases lining up with TRDD3. CDR3 length: 19 amino acids. In germline, CDR1 is TVYSNPD, CDR2 GDNSRS (reference sequence). The CDR3 nucleotides read TGTGCCGTGAGGCCTTCCCGTGACGGCTGGGGGATACTAGCCGATAAACCCATCTTT. It encodes CAVRPSRDGWGILADKPIF.

This clone was picked up a small number of times. It is likely a read error: a sequence one base away is far more abundant. This chain joins TRDV1 and TRDJ1; D is possibly TRDD3 (6 bases). CDR1 and CDR2 (germline): TSWWSYY, QGS. The CDR3 contains 21 residues. The CDR3 bases are TGTGCTCTTGGGGGATACTCAGAGGGGCTCTCGTACTGGGCGTACACCGATAAACCCATCTTT. Translating gives CALGGYSEGLSYWAYTDKPIF.

This clone is medium-sized by share. A far larger clone is one nucleotide away, so this likely arose from a read error. Other DNA variants within this sample encode the same CDR3. This chain uses TRDV2 with TRDJ1; weak D call: TRDD2 (6 bases). Per germline, CDR1 GEAIGNYY and CDR2 EKD. The CDR3 has 15 amino acids. As DNA, the CDR3 is TGCGCCTGTCCCCTCCTACAGATGGACACCGATAAACTCATCTTT. It translates to CACPLLQMDTDKLIF.

Concerning this clone: With a far larger clone one base away, a read error is the likely cause. This sample also contains other DNA sequences that code for the same CDR3. The chain couples TRDV3 to TRDJ1; 7 bases match TRDD3. There are 16 residues in the CDR3. The germline gives CDR1 TVYSNPD, CDR2 GDNSRS (reference sequence). CDR3 DNA: TGTGCCTTTCCTGGCTGGGGGTCCGAGCCTACCGATAAACTAATCTTT. Its protein product is CAFPGWGSEPTDKLIF.

This clone was seen only a few times. The protein TCRdb gives is from a much larger clone and does not agree with this DNA's translation at residue 8, likely a read error; the protein shown here comes from the DNA. This rearrangement joins TRDV1 to TRDJ1, with D perhaps assigned TRDD2 or TRDD3 (7 bases each). The germline V gene encodes CDR1 TSWWSYY and CDR2 QGS. V was pared by 3 bases and J by 4 bases, with 27 bases between. The CDR3 spans 19 residues. The CDR3 DNA sequence: TGTGCTCTTGGGGACCCTTCCTGCCTCCCATGGGGGAATATCGATAAACTCATCTTT. Amino acid sequence: CALGDPSCLPWGNIDKLIF.

Remarks on this clone: TCRdb has a much larger clone's protein, which differs at residue 20 from the translation of this DNA, likely because of a read error; what is shown is the protein translated from the DNA. The V gene is TRDV3, the J gene TRDJ3; D could derive from TRDD2 or TRDD3 (9 bases each). From germline, CDR1 is TVYSNPD and CDR2 GDNSRS (reference sequence). This CDR3 has 22 amino acids. Here the CDR3 reads CALGPFLRKRIWGIWDTRQIFF. Written as DNA, the CDR3 is TGTGCCTTGGGCCCCTTCCTACGTAAGCGTATCTGGGGGATCTGGGACACCCGACAGATATTTTTC. The whole variable domain, remainder taken from reference TRDV3 and TRDJ3, is CDKVTQSSPDQTVASGSEVVLLCTYDTVYSNPDLFWYRIRPDYSFQFVFYGDNSRSEGADFTQGRFSVKHILTQKAFHLVISPVRTEDSATYYCALGPFLRKRIWGIWDTRQIFFGTGIKLFVEP.

This clone was counted only a few times. TCRdb's entry gives the protein of a much larger clone, which mismatches this DNA's translation at residue 15, likely from a read error; the protein reported here is translated from the DNA. The gene calls are TRDV1 and TRDJ1; TRDD3 aligns across 8 bases. The CDR3 sequence is 17 residues long. Per the germline V gene, CDR1 is TSWWSYY and CDR2 is QGS. CDR3 protein: CALGNPVVGDHTDKHIF. In DNA form, the CDR3 reads TGTGCTCTTGGGAACCCCGTGGTGGGGGATCACACCGATAAACACATCTTT.

This clone was detected only a few times. Since a far larger clone is one base different, this is likely a read error. Other DNA sequences in this specimen translate into the identical CDR3. This chain connects TRDV2 to TRDJ1; perhaps TRDD3 as D (5 bases). The CDR3 has 15 residues. Germline V gene lookup returns CDR1 GEAIGNYY and CDR2 EKD. The germline V and J ends were trimmed by 0 bases and 2 bases, with 12 bases remaining between them. The CDR3 DNA reads TGTGCCTGTGACACCGCTGGGCCTCATACCGATAAACTCATCTTT. This codes for CACDTAGPHTDKLIF.

To note about this clone: TCRdb lists the protein of a much larger clone for this DNA, which differs at residue 4, so this is likely a read error; the protein given here is translated from the DNA itself. The chain recombines TRDV2 with TRDJ1, with 8 bases that match TRDD3. This CDR3 spans 16 amino acids. The germline CDR1 and CDR2 sequences are GEAIGNYY and EKD. The CDR3 DNA sequence: TGTGCCTGTCACACGGCCTGGGGGAACCACACCGATAAACTCATCTTT. This translates into CACHTAWGNHTDKLIF.

This clone came up a few times. A read error likely explains why the TCRdb protein, taken from a much larger clone, differs from this DNA's translation at residue 6; the protein shown is translated from the DNA. CDR3 nucleotide sequence: TGTGCTCTTGGGGAACCAGTATTCTCGTACCCCCACACCGATAAACTCATCTTT. The encoded protein is CALGEPVFSYPHTDKLIF. The chain recombines TRDV1 with TRDJ1; no reliable D call. Per the germline V gene, CDR1 is TSWWSYY and CDR2 is QGS. The CDR3 consists of 18 residues. V lost 1 base and J lost 0, with 18 bases in between.

This clone has just a few counts. The TCRdb protein comes from a much larger clone and disagrees with this DNA's translation at residue 15, likely due to a read error; the protein given here is derived from the DNA. The chain uses TRDV1 and TRDJ1, with D tentatively TRDD3 (5 bases). This CDR3 comprises 20 residues. Germline V lookup: CDR1 TSWWSYY, CDR2 QGS. The ends were cut back, 2 bases at V and 4 bases at J, with 29 bases in the middle. The CDR3 here is CALGERLGGPSGPYIDKLIF. CDR3 DNA sequence: TGTGCTCTTGGGGAAAGGCTCGGGGGGCCCTCGGGGCCTTACATCGATAAACTCATCTTT.

Details on this clone: With a far larger clone one base away, a read error is the likely cause. The same CDR3 arises from other DNA sequences in this sample as well. The gene calls are TRDV1 and TRDJ1; TRDD2 matches at 8 bases. Germline V lookup: CDR1 TSWWSYY, CDR2 QGS. The ends lost 2 bases at V and 2 bases at J; junction bases unmatched: 22. CDR3 length: 21 amino acids. The DNA of the CDR3 is TGTGCTCTTGGGGAATTACGTCTTCCTACCTTGCGGTGGGAGAAGACCGATAAACTCATCTTT. It encodes CALGELRLPTLRWEKTDKLIF.

This clone has more than one count but fewer than ten. The V gene is TRDV3, the J gene TRDJ1; 8 bases match TRDD3. Per the germline V gene, CDR1 is TVYSNPD and CDR2 is GDNSRS (reference sequence). V was pared by 2 bases and J by 1 base, with 12 bases of the junction left unmatched. The CDR3 totals 16 residues. For the CDR3, the DNA is TGTGCCTTTCCTCGCTGGGGGAGTCCGATCACCGATAAACTCATCTTT. Protein sequence: CAFPRWGSPITDKLIF.

The table lists this clone with a count of one. Although no V gene was called, TRDJ1 is the J gene; the listed D gene, TRDD3, was not tested against the DNA. CDR3 length: 18 amino acids. CDR3 loop: CALGDDIHPLPNTDKLIF. In DNA form, the CDR3 reads TGTGCTCTTGGGGATGATATCCACCCTCTTCCAAACACCGATAAACTCATCTTT.

Note on this clone: Translating this DNA gives a protein that differs at residue 15 from the TCRdb one, which belongs to a much larger clone; a read error is likely, and the protein shown is this translation. The rearrangement joins TRDV1 to TRDJ1, with D tentatively TRDD2 or TRDD3 (6 bases each). V lost 3 bases and J 3 bases, leaving 38 bases between the germline ends. The CDR3 totals 23 residues. Germline CDR1 reads TSWWSYY; CDR2 reads QGS. CDR3 nucleotide sequence: TGTGCTCTTGGGGACCCCGGCCTTCCCCAGCCCCCGTACTGGGAGTTTTTTTCCGATAAACTCATCTTT. Translation: CALGDPGLPQPPYWEFFSDKLIF.

This clone has just a few counts. This DNA translates differently at residue 3 from the TCRdb protein, which is that of a much larger clone; a read error is likely, and the protein shown is the DNA's own translation. The gene calls are TRDV2 and TRDJ1, with a tentative D call TRDD3 (5 bases). The V gene's germline CDR1 is GEAIGNYY and CDR2 EKD. The length of the CDR3 is 15 residues. CDR3 protein: CARDTAGPHTDKLIF. Here the CDR3 DNA reads TGTGCCCGTGACACCGCTGGGCCTCACACCGATAAACTCATCTTT.